This TCR beta chain was observed in a study of blood T cells in healthy people across ages (dated by TCRdb to 2014 to 2015). For the study in its entirety: Template switching captured roughly one uniquely barcoded TCR beta cDNA molecule per two T cells in model experiments. Age-related changes in TCR beta repertoire diversity were measured in the study by deep sequencing normalized with unique cDNA molecular identifiers. The donors were split into four age groups: young (average roughly 15 years), middle-aged (39), aged (roughly 60) and long-lived (roughly 86). Donors of different ages were randomly distributed across sequencing lanes to avoid experimental bias. Using the same blood draw, the study looked at two additional independent replicas of 1 million unique cDNA reads for two donors, one aged 18 to 30 and the other aged 80 or older. Summary of the overall study and its limitations: Compared with the aged group, more naive CD4+ T cells, fewer expanded clones and increased TCR diversity were shown by the long-lived group, suggesting age selection. Because profiling used bulk unsorted PBMCs, naive and antigen-experienced compartments could not be compared conclusively. A strong correlation was found between observed TCR beta diversity and the percentage of naive T cells measured by flow cytometry. Observed TCR beta diversity per million T cells fell roughly linearly with age, and a significant reduction was already apparent by age about 38. Total diversity estimates from one million sequenced T cells were considered lower bounds and underestimates. Because the CMV infection status of the donors was unknown, age-related changes in expanded clonotypes may potentially have been confounded.

Points on this clonotype: Its antigen remains unidentified. Nothing much larger sits one base from this clone, and base qualities are not available.

Donors were around 37 systemically healthy Caucasian individuals from Russia aged roughly 6 to 90 years. Each donor gave ten milliliters of peripheral blood, collected into EDTA-treated Vacutainer tubes. Ficoll-Paque density-gradient centrifugation was used to isolate PBMCs, with at least 7 million per sample. Trizol reagent was used to extract total RNA from the PBMCs, yielding at least 5.5 micrograms per sample. Naive CD45RAhigh/CD27high T cell percentages were measured by flow cytometry on a PBMC aliquot from every donor. The library relied on 5' RACE. The run used an Illumina HiSeq 2500. A second PCR of roughly 6 to 11 cycles was run with a J-beta primer mix and a sample-barcoded 5' primer. A template-switch 5' adaptor carrying 12 random nucleotides introduced a unique molecular identifier onto each TCR beta cDNA molecule. Each sample yielded at least 3 million CDR3-containing paired-end reads. First-strand cDNA was synthesized from all RNA with the Mint cDNA synthesis kit, primed by a TRBC-specific oligonucleotide. Following uracil-DNA glycosylase treatment, all cDNA underwent a first 18-cycle PCR with the universal primers M1SS and BC2_uni_R. As for the authors' bioinformatics: Each sample was normalized by randomly selecting 1 million high-quality reads, each carrying a distinct molecular identifier. Instead of being binned into consensus sequences, reads that shared molecular identifiers were thrown out. MiTCR, run with a Q25 quality threshold and the strictest error-elimination algorithm, handled CDR3 identification, clonotype clustering and error correction. A nonparametric unseen species model with Euler transformation was used to estimate lower-bound total TCR beta diversity. The public reads were reprocessed in TCRdb via fastp at Q25 and MiXCR, keeping in-frame beta chains. Each entry is one CDR3 protein sequence, shown with its most common DNA and genes. It is TCRdb's table, rather than the study itself, that gives the V and J calls and clone size. The sample profile shows 1.5 million or so distinct CDR3 sequences; around 42% of them were found once. In total, the top ten clones hold approximately 7.9% of the sample.

Relative to germline, V is 4 bases shorter and J is 3 bases shorter, with 12 bases between their ends. Inclusive of the bounding cysteine and phenylalanine, the CDR3 is 14 residues long. Kept here is only the CDR3 DNA, which spans 42 bases and is read in frame from base 1. The germline V gene (reference sequence) provides CDR1 MNHEY and CDR2 SMNVEV. Sequenced: blood. The rearranged chain carries TRBV27 and TRBJ1-1, with the D gene uncertain. The TCR sequence derives from a woman between 18 and 30 years old in good health. The encoded CDR3 is CASSSGSLDTEAFF. The sequenced DNA is TGTGCCAGCAGTTCAGGCTCCTTGGACACTGAAGCTTTCTTT.